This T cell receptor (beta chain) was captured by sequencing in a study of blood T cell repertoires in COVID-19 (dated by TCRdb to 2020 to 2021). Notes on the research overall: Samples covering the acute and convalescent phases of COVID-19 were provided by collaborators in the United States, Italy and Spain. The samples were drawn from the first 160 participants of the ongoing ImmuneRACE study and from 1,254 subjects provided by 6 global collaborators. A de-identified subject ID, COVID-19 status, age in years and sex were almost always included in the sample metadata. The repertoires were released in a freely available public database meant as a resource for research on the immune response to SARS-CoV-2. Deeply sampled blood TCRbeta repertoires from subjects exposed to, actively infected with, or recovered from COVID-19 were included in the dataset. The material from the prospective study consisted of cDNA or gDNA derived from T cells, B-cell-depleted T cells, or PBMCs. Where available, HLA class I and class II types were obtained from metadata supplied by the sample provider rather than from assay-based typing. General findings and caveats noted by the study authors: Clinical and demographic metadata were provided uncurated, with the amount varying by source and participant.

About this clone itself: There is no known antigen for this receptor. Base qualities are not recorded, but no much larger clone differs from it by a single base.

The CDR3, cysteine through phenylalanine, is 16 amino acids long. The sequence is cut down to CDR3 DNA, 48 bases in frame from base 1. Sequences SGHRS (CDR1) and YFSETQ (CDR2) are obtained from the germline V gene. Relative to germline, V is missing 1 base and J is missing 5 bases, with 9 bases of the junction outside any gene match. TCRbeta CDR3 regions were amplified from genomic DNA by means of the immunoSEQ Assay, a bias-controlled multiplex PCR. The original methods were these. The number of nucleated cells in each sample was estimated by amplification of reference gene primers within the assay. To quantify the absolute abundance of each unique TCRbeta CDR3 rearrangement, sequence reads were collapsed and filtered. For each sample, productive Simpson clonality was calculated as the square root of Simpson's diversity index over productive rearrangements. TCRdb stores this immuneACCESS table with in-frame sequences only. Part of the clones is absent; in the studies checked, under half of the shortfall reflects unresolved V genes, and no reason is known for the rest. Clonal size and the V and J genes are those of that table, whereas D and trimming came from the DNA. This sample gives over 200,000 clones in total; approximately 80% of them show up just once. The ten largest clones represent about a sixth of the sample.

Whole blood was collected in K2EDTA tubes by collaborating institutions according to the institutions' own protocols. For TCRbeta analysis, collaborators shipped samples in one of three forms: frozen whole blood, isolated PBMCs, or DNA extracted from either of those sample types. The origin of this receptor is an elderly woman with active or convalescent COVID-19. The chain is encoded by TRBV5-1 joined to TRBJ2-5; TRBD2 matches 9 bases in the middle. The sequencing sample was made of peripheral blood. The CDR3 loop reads CASSLFGSGSGETQYF. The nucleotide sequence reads TGCGCCAGCAGCTTGTTCGGTAGCGGGAGTGGGGAGACCCAGTACTTC.